These 9 T cell receptor beta chains originate from one sample sequenced in a study of cytomegalovirus exposure and HLA in healthy donors. PCR employed 60 Vbeta and 13 Jbeta primers. Only in-frame clones appear in the TCRdb table, and some are missing; sequencing was by immunoSEQ multiplex PCR. The table shows tens of thousands of clones, with about 66% occurring only once. Input material: PBMCs. These receptors came from a boy aged 10-17 years in good health and CMV-seropositive.

The V gene is TRBV29-1, the J gene TRBJ2-1; possibly TRBD2 for D (5 bases). The CDR3 runs to 13 residues. From germline, CDR1 is SQVTM and CDR2 ANQGSEA. V was trimmed by 7 bases and J by 5 bases, leaving 15 bases between them. CDR3 protein: CSARAATNNEQFF. The CDR3 coding sequence is TGCAGCGCAAGGGCCGCGACTAACAATGAGCAGTTCTTC.

V gene TRBV2 combines with J gene TRBJ2-1, with TRBD2 matching 10 bases. The V segment lost 8 bases and the J segment 1 base; nucleotides outside the gene matches: 5. CDR1 is SNHLY, CDR2 FYNNEI, per germline. The CDR3 sequence is 15 residues long. DNA of the CDR3: TGTGCCAGCGGTAGAGCGGGAGGGTCCTACAATGAGCAGTTCTTC. Translated, it gives CASGRAGGSYNEQFF.

The chain recombines TRBV6-6 with TRBJ2-7; 12 bases line up with TRBD1. Germline V gene data show CDR1 as MNHNY and CDR2 as SVGAGI (reference sequence). Unmatched junction bases numbered 7, after V lost 5 bases and J lost 5 bases. The CDR3 totals 15 residues. The CDR3 coding sequence is TGTGCCAGCAGTCGCACCGGGACAGGGGGCCACGAGCAGTACTTC. This codes for CASSRTGTGGHEQYF.

This chain connects TRBV5-5 to TRBJ1-1; possibly TRBD1 for D (5 bases). The CDR3 sequence is 12 residues long. Per the germline V gene, CDR1 is SGHKS and CDR2 is YYEKEE (reference sequence). V dropped 3 bases and J dropped 5 bases, with 8 bases sitting between them. The chain's CDR3 is CASSWRGTEAFF. CDR3 bases: TGTGCCAGCAGCTGGCGGGGGACTGAAGCTTTCTTT.

The chain links TRBV7-2 to TRBJ1-2, with 10 nucleotides matching TRBD1. Trimming removed 5 bases from V and 5 bases from J; junction bases left unmatched: 2. Germline V lookup: CDR1 SGHTA, CDR2 FQGNSA. There are 13 residues in the CDR3. The CDR3 DNA sequence: TGTGCCAGCAGCGACAGGGGGCGGTATGGCTACACCTTC. Its translation: CASSDRGRYGYTF.

The V gene is TRBV4-3, the J gene TRBJ2-7; D is uncertain. Germline V gives CDR1 LGHNA, CDR2 YSLEER. This CDR3 contains 13 residues. Trimming left V 1 base short and J 3 bases short, with 7 bases between. CDR3 in DNA: TGCGCCAGCAGCCAAGGGCTAGACTACGAGCAGTACTTC. This gives the protein CASSQGLDYEQYF.

This chain joins TRBV4-3 and TRBJ2-2; TRBD1 might be the D (5 bases). CDR3 length: 15 residues. Germline V gene sequence: CDR1 LGHNA, CDR2 YSLEER. Trimming cost V 0 bases and J 2 bases, with 7 bases left between them. CDR3 sequence: CASSQDRGNTGELFF. CDR3 nucleotide sequence: TGCGCCAGCAGCCAAGATAGGGGAAACACCGGGGAGCTGTTTTTT.

The rearrangement links TRBV6-5 to TRBJ2-7; 11 bases are a match to TRBD2. CDR3 size: 15 residues. V dropped 6 bases and J dropped 0; count of bases not matched to a gene: 4. Germline lookup yields CDR1 MNHEY and CDR2 SVGAGI. The CDR3 sequence is CASRTGTSGSYEQYF. The CDR3, as DNA: TGTGCCAGCAGGACCGGGACTAGCGGCTCCTACGAGCAGTACTTC.

This sequence joins TRBV6-5 and TRBJ1-1, with D hard to call. The CDR3 has 13 amino acids. Germline V gene sequence: CDR1 MNHEY, CDR2 SVGAGI. V lost 6 bases, J lost 2 bases, and 10 bases lay in between. The CDR3 loop reads CASSTGLNTEAFF. In nucleotides, the CDR3 is TGTGCCAGCAGCACCGGACTCAACACTGAAGCTTTCTTT.